One sample yielded the 5 T cell receptor beta chains listed below, sequenced in a study of T cell repertoires in cytomegalovirus infection. No antigen has been assigned to these receptors. TCRdb fed the reads into MiXCR, producing one record per CDR3 protein. The sample shows 700,000 to 950,000 distinct CDR3 sequences, over 25% of them seen only once. This specimen consisted of cultured CD8+ T cells from PBMCs, obtained from culture after CMV antigen stimulation. These receptors came from a human donor in good health (CMV status not recorded). Some clones in this sample may be carry-over from other donors' samples.

This clonotype occurred a few times. The DNA for the CDR3 is TGCGCCAGCACCGGGACAGGGGAGCGGGAAAAACTGTTTTTT. Residues: CASTGTGEREKLFF. The V and J genes are TRBV10-2 and TRBJ1-4, with 10 nucleotides matching TRBD1. CDR3 length equals 14 residues. Trimming took 7 bases from V and 8 from J; bases not matched to a gene: 7. Germline V gene lookup returns CDR1 WSHSY and CDR2 SAAADI.

The J gene is TRBJ1-2, the V gene TRBV6-5; TRBD1 aligns across 10 bases. CDR3 length: 12 amino acids. The V gene's germline CDR1 is MNHEY and CDR2 SVGAGI. The V segment lost 9 bases and the J segment 11 bases; nucleotides outside the gene matches: 9. As DNA, the CDR3 is TGTGCCAGTGGACAGGGGGGCTGGGAATACACCTTC. It encodes CASGQGGWEYTF.

V usage is TRBV9 and J usage is TRBJ1-2; D is unclear. Germline V gene sequence: CDR1 SGDLS, CDR2 YYNGEE. There are 13 residues in the CDR3. Trimming shortened V by 0 bases and J by 8 bases, and 11 bases separated the two germline ends. The CDR3 DNA reads as TGTGCCAGCAGCGTAGAAGGAACTACAGGCTACACCTTC. It translates to CASSVEGTTGYTF.

This clonotype was observed a few times. The chain is built from TRBV11-2 and TRBJ2-2; D may be TRBD2 (6 bases). V lost 5 bases to trimming and J lost 2 bases, with 15 bases between them. This CDR3 comprises 16 residues. CDR1 SGHAT and CDR2 FQNNGV come from the germline V gene. The DNA for the CDR3 is TGTGCCAGCAGCCCCCGGGGGTGGAAAAACACCGGGGAGCTGTTTTTT. Translation gives CASSPRGWKNTGELFF.

The chain carries TRBV23-1 and TRBJ2-1; D is undetermined. Being an ORF, TRBV23-1 has a function that is uncertain. Trimming removed 0 bases at V and 2 bases at J, with 5 bases between. This CDR3 has 14 amino acids. The CDR3 DNA reads as TGCGCCAGCAGTCAATCCGTCGCCTACAATGAGCAGTTCTTC. This sequence encodes CASSQSVAYNEQFF.